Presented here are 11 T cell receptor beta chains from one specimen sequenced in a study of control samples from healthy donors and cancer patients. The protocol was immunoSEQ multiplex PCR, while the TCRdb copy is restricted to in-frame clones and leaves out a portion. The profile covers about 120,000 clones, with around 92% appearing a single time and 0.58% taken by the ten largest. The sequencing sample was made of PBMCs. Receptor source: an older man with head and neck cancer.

The CDR3 nucleotides read TGCAGCGTGACCGGACTAGCGGCTAAGGATGAGCAGTTCTTC. It codes for CSVTGLAAKDEQFF. The V and J genes are TRBV29-1 and TRBJ2-1; 10 bases map to TRBD2. V trimming: 6 bases; J trimming: 8 bases; junction bases outside the gene matches: 10. The CDR3 has 14 residues. Germline values: CDR1 SQVTM, CDR2 ANQGSEA.

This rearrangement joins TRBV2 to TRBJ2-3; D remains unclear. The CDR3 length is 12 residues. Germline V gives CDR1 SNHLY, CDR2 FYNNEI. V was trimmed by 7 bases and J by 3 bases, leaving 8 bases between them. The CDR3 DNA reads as TGTGCCAGCATGACCGATACAGATACGCAGTATTTT. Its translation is CASMTDTDTQYF.

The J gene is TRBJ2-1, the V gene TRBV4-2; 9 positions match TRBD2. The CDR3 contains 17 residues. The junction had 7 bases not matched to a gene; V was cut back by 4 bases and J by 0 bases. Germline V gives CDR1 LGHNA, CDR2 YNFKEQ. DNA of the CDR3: TGTGCCAGCAGCCTACAGGGTAGCGGGAGCTCCTACAATGAGCAGTTCTTC. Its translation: CASSLQGSGSSYNEQFF.

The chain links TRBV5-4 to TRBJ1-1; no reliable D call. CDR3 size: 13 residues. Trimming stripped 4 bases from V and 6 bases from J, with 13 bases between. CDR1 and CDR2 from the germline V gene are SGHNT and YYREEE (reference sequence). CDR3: CASSPQVVAEAFF. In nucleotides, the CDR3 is TGTGCCAGCAGCCCCCAGGTGGTGGCTGAAGCTTTCTTT.

The CDR3 here is CASSPGQGRYEQYF. The CDR3 coding sequence is TGTGCCAGCAGCCCCGGACAGGGTAGGTACGAGCAGTACTTC. The chain links TRBV3-1 (or the pseudogene TRBV3-2) to TRBJ2-7, with 8 nucleotides matching TRBD1. Germline trimming cut 4 bases from V and 4 bases from J; bases unmatched to any gene: 6. Per germline, CDR1 LGHDT and CDR2 YNNKEL (reference sequence). This CDR3 spans 14 amino acids.

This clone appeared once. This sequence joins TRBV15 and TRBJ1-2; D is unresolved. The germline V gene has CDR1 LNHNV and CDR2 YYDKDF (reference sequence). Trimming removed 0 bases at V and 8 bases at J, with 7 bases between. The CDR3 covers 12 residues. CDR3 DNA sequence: TGTGCCACCAGCAGAGATGGGAGGGGCTACACCTTC. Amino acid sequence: CATSRDGRGYTF.

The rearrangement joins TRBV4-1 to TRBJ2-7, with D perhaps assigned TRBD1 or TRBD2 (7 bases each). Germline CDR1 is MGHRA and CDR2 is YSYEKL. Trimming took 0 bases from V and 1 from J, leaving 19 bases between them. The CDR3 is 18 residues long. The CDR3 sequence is CASSQDFRAGGVSYEQYF. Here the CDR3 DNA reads TGCGCCAGCAGCCAAGATTTTAGGGCAGGGGGGGTATCCTACGAGCAGTACTTC.

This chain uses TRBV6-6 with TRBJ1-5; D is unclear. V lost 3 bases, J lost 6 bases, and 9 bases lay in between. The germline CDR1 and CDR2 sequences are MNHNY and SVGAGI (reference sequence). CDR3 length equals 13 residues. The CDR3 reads CASSYSWVQPQHF. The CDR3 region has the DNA TGTGCCAGCAGTTATAGCTGGGTTCAGCCCCAGCATTTT.

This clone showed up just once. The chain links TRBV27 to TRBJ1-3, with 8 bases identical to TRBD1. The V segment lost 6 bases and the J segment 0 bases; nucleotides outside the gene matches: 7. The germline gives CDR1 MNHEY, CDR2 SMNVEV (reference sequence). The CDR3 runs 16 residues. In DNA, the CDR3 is TGTGCCAGCAGGCCAGGGGGCAGGGGCTCTGGAAACACCATATATTTT. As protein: CASRPGGRGSGNTIYF.

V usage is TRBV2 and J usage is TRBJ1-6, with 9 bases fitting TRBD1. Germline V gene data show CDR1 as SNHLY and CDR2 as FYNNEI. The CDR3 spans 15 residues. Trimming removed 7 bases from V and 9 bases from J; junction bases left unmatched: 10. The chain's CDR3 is CASMDRTGVGSPLHF. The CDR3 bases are TGTGCCAGCATGGATAGGACAGGGGTCGGTTCACCCCTCCACTTT.

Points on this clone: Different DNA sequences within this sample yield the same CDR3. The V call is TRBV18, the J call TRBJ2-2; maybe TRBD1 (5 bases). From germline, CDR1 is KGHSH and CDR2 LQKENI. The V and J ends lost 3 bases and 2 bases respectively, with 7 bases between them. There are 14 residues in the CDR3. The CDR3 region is CASSPRENTGELFF. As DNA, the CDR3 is TGTGCCAGCTCACCCAGGGAAAACACCGGGGAGCTGTTTTTT.